This TCR beta chain was sequenced during a study of blood T cell repertoires in COVID-19. Whole-study context: Acute-phase and convalescent COVID-19 samples originated in the United States, Italy and Spain.

The CDR3 is 15 amino acids. CDR1 and CDR2 from the germline V gene are LNHDA and SQIVND (reference sequence). Trimming at V came to 4 bases and at J to 0 bases, leaving 5 bases not matched to a gene. As processed by the authors: It was from reference gene primer amplification that nucleated cell counts were estimated. The assay was immunoSEQ multiplex PCR, and TCRdb's table has in-frame clones only and misses some. Clonal size and the V and J genes are those of that table, whereas D and trimming came from the DNA. The table includes about 220,000 clones, roughly 87% detected once. This TCR came from a man aged 35-49 years with active or convalescent COVID-19. The chain couples TRBV19 to TRBJ2-5; 7 bases line up with TRBD1. The specimen sequenced was peripheral blood. The CDR3: CASSRDGTDQETQYF. CDR3 DNA: TGTGCCAGTAGTAGGGACGGGACAGACCAAGAGACCCAGTACTTC.